This TCR beta chain was recovered during a study of blood T cell repertoires in COVID-19. Study details: Some COVID-19 samples were acute and others convalescent; all came from the United States, Italy and Spain. PBMCs, B-cell-depleted T cells, or T cells provided the cDNA or gDNA that made up the material.

Authors' processing steps: From reference gene primer amplification, estimates of nucleated cell counts were derived. Measured with immunoSEQ multiplex PCR; TCRdb has only the in-frame clones, and not every one. V and J calls plus clone size are reproduced from that table; the DNA served to infer D and trimming. The table includes fewer than 250,000 clones, around 81% detected once. This clone was seen more than once but under ten times. The V gene's germline CDR1 is SEHNR and CDR2 FQNEAQ (reference sequence). V lost 5 bases, J lost 0 bases, and 17 bases lay in between. The CDR3 is made up of 17 amino acids.

This chain uses TRBV7-9 with TRBJ1-5; maybe TRBD1 (5 bases). Sequenced material: peripheral blood. The sequence was obtained from a man aged 60-69 years with COVID-19, enrolled during active disease. Here the CDR3 reads CASSPGWGVGSNQPQHF. CDR3 bases: TGTGCCAGCAGCCCAGGATGGGGGGTCGGTAGCAATCAGCCCCAGCATTTT.